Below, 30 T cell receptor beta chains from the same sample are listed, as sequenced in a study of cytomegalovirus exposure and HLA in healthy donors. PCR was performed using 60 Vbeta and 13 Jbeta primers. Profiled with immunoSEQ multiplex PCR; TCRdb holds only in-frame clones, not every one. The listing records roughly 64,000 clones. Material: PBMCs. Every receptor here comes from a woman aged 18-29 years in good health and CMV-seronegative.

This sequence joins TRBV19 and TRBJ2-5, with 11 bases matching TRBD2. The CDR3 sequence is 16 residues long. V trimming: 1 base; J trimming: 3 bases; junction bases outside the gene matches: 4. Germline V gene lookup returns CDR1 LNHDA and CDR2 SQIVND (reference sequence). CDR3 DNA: TGTGCCAGTAGTATAGGGCTAGCGGGGGGAAAAGAGACCCAGTACTTC. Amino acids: CASSIGLAGGKETQYF.

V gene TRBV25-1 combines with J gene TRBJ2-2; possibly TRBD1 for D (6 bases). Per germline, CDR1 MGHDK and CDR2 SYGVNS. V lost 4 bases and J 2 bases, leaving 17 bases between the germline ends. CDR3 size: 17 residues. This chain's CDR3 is CASSGVRGRGNTGELFF. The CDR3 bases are TGTGCCAGCAGTGGGGTTAGGGGCAGGGGTAACACCGGGGAGCTGTTTTTT.

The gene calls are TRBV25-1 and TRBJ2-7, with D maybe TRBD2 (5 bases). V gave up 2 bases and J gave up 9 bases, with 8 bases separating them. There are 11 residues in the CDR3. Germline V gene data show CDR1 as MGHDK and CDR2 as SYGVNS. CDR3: CASSERTGQYF. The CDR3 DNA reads TGTGCCAGCAGTGAAAGGACTGGGCAGTACTTC.

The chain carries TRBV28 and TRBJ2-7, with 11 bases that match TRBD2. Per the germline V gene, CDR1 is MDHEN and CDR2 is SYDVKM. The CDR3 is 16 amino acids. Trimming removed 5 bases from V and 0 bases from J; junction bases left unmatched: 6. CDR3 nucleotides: TGTGCCAGCAGTCCCATAGCGGGAGGGTCCTCCTACGAGCAGTACTTC. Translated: CASSPIAGGSSYEQYF. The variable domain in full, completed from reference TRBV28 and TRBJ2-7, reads DVKVTQSSRYLVKRTGEKVFLECVQDMDHENMFWYRQDPGLGLRLIYFSYDVKMKEKGDIPEGYSVSREKKERFSLILESASTNQTSMYLCASSPIAGGSSYEQYFGPGTRLTVT.

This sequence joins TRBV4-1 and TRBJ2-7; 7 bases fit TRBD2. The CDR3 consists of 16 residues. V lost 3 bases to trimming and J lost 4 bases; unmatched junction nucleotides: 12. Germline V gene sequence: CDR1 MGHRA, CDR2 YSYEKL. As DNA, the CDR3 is TGCGCCAGCAGCCAGAACCCCGGGGCAGCGGGATACGAGCAGTACTTC. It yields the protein CASSQNPGAAGYEQYF.

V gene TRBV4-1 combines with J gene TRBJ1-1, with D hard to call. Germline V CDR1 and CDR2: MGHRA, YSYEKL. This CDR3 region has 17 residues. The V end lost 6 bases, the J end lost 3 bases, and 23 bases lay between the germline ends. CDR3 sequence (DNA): TGCGCCAGCAGTGAGCATCTGAGACATTATGTCGACACTGAAGCTTTCTTT. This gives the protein CASSEHLRHYVDTEAFF.

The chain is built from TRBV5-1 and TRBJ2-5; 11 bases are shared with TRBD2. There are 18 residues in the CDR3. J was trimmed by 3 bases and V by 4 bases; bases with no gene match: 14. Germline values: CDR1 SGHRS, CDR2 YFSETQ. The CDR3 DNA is TGCGCCAGCAGCCCAGTTACTCCCTCGACTAGCGGGGAAGAGACCCAGTACTTC. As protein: CASSPVTPSTSGEETQYF.

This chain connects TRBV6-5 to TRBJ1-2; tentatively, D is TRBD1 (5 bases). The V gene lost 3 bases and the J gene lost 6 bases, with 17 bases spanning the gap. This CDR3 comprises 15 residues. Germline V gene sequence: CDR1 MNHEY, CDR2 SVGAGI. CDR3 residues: CASSYSGWSGDGYTF. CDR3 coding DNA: TGTGCCAGCAGTTATTCAGGGTGGTCGGGGGATGGCTACACCTTC.

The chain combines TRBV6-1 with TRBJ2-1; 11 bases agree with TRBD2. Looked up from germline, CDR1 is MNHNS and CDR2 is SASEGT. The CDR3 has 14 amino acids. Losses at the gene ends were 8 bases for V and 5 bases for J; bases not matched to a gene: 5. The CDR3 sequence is CASLRLAGNNEQFF. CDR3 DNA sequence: TGTGCCAGCCTCCGACTAGCGGGAAACAATGAGCAGTTCTTC.

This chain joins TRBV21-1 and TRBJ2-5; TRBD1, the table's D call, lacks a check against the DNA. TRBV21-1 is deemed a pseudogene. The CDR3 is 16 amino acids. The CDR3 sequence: CASSTDRGRPQETQYF. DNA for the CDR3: TGTGCCAGCAGCACCGACAGGGGGCGACCCCAAGAGACCCAGTACTTC.

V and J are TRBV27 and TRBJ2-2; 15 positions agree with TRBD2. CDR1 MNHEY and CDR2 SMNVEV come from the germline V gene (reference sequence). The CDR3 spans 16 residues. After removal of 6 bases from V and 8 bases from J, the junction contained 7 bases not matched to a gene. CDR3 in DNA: TGTGCCAGCAGCCGGACTAGCGGGAGGGCCGTGGGGGAGCTGTTTTTT. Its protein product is CASSRTSGRAVGELFF.

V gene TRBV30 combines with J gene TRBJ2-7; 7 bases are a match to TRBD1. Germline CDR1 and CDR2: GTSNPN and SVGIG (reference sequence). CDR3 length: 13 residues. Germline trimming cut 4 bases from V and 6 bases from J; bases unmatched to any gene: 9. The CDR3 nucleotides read TGTGCCTGGACAACAGGGGTGACATCCGAGCAGTACTTC. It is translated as CAWTTGVTSEQYF.

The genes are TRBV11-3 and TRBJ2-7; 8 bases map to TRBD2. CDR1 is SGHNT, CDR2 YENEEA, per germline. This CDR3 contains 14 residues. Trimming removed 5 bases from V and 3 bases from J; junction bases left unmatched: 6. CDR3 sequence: CASSRGLAIYEQYF. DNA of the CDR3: TGTGCCAGCAGCCGAGGACTAGCAATCTACGAGCAGTACTTC.

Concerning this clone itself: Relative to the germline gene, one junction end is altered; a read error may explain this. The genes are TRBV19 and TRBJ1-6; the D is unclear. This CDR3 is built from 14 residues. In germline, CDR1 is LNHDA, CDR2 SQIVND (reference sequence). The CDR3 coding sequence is TGTGCCAGTAGTATAGGGGTCAGAGACTCACCCCTACACTTT. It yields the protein CASSIGVRDSPLHF.

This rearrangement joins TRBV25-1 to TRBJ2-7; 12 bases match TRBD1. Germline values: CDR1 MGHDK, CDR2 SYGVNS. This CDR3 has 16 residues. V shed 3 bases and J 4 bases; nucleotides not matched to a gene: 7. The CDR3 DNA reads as TGTGCCAGCAGTGATACGGGACAGGGGGCCCATTACGAGCAGTACTTC. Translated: CASSDTGQGAHYEQYF.

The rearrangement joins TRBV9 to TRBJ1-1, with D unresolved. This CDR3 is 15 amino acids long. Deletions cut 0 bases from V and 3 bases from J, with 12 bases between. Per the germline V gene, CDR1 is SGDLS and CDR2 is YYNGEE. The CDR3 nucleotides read TGTGCCAGCAGCGTAGATGGCCATGGAGACACTGAAGCTTTCTTT. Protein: CASSVDGHGDTEAFF.

The CDR3 bases are TGTGCCAGCAGCTTACGGGGTGATGAGCAGTTCTTC. Translating gives CASSLRGDEQFF. This chain links TRBV7-9 with TRBJ2-1, with a weak D call TRBD2 (5 bases). Germline CDR1 and CDR2: SEHNR and FQNEAQ (reference sequence). Deletions cut 2 bases from V and 8 bases from J, with 7 bases between. This CDR3 spans 12 amino acids. The full variable domain, completed using reference TRBV7-9 and TRBJ2-1, is DTGVSQNPRHKITKRGQNVTFRCDPISEHNRLYWYRQTLGQGPEFLTYFQNEAQLEKSRLLSDRFSAERPKGSFSTLEIQRTEQGDSAMYLCASSLRGDEQFFGPGTRLTVL.

CDR3 in amino acids: CASRPGGSGSLETQYF. In DNA, the CDR3 is TGTGCCAGCAGGCCTGGGGGTAGCGGGAGTCTGGAGACCCAGTACTTC. This sequence joins TRBV4-2 and TRBJ2-5; 9 nucleotides match TRBD2. Germline-derived CDR1 and CDR2 are LGHNA and YNFKEQ. With 6 bases clipped from V and 5 bases from J, the junction kept 13 bases outside the gene matches. The CDR3 spans 16 residues.

CDR3 sequence: CASRKELGLAGEGDTGELFF. CDR3 DNA: TGCGCCAGCAGGAAAGAGCTGGGACTAGCGGGAGAGGGGGACACCGGGGAGCTGTTTTTT. The chain combines TRBV4-1 with TRBJ2-2, with 14 bases fitting TRBD2. Germline V gene data show CDR1 as MGHRA and CDR2 as YSYEKL. V was pared by 6 bases and J by 3 bases, with 15 bases of the junction left unmatched. CDR3 length: 20 amino acids.

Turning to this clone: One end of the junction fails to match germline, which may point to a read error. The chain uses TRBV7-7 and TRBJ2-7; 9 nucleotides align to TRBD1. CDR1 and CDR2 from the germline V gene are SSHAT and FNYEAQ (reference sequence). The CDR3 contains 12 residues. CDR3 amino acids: CASSLTGGEQYF. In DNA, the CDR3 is TGTGCTAGCAGCTTGACAGGGGGGGAGCAGTACTTC.

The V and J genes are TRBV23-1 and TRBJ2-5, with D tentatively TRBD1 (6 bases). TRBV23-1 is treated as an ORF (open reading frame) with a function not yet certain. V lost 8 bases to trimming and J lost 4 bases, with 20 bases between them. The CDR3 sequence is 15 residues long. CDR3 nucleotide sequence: TGCGCCAGCGGAAGGCAACAGGGATATGGAGAGACCCAGTACTTC. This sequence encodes CASGRQQGYGETQYF.

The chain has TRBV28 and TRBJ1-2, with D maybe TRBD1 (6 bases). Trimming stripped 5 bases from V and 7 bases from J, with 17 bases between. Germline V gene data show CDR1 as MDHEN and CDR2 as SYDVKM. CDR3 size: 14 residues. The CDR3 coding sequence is TGTGCCAGCAGTCTAACGGCTCAGGGGCTTGGCTACACCTTC. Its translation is CASSLTAQGLGYTF.

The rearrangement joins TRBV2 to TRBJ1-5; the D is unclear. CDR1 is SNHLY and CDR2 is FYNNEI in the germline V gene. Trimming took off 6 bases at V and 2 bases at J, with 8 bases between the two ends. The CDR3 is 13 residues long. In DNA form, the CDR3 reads TGTGCCAGCAGCCGGGAGCGCAATCAGCCCCAGCATTTT. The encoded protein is CASSRERNQPQHF.

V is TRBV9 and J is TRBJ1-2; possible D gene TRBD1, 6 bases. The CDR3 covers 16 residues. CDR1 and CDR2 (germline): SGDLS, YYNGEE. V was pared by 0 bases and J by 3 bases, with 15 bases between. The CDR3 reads CASSVALLPGDYGYTF. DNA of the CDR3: TGTGCCAGCAGCGTAGCCCTTTTACCAGGGGACTATGGCTACACCTTC.

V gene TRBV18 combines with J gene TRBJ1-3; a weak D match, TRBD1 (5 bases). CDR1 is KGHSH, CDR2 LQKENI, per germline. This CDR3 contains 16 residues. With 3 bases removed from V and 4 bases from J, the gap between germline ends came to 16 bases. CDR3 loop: CASSPDTRGIGNTIYF. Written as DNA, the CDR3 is TGTGCCAGCTCACCCGATACAAGGGGCATAGGAAACACCATATATTTT.

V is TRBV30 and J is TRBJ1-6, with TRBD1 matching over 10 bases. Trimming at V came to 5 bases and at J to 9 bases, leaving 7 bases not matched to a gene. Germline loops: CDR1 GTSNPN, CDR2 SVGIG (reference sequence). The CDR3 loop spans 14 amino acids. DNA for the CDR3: TGTGCCTGGGCCCAGGACAGGGGGGGTTCACCCCTCCACTTT. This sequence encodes CAWAQDRGGSPLHF. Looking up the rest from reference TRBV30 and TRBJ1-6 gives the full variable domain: SQTIHQWPATLVQPVGSPLSLECTVEGTSNPNLYWYRQAAGRGLQLLFYSVGIGQISSEVPQNLSASRPQDRQFILSSKKLLLSDSGFYLCAWAQDRGGSPLHFGNGTRLTVT.

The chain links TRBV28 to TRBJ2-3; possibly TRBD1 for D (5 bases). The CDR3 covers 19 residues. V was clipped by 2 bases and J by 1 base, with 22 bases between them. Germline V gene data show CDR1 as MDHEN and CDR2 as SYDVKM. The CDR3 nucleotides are TGTGCCAGCAGTTTAGAGGAGTTCCTACAGGTTGATGGCACAGATACGCAGTATTTT. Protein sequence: CASSLEEFLQVDGTDTQYF.

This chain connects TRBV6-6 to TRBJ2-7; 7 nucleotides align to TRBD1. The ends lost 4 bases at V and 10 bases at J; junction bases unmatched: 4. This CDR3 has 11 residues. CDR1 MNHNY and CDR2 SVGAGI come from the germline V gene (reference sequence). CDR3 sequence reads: CASSSNRGQYF. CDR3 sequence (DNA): TGTGCCAGCAGTTCAAACAGGGGCCAGTACTTC.

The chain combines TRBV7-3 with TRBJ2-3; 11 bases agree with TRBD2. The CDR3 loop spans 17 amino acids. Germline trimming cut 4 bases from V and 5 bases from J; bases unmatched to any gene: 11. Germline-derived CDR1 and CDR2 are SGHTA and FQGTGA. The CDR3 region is CASSSLLAGEVGDTQYF. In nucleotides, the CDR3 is TGTGCCAGCAGCTCGTTACTAGCGGGAGAAGTAGGAGATACGCAGTATTTT.

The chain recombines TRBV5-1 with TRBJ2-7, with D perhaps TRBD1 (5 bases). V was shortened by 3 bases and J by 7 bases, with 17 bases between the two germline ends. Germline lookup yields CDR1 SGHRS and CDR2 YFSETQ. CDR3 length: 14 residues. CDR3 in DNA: TGCGCCAGCAGCTCATCAGGACACCCTATGGAGCAGTACTTC. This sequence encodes CASSSSGHPMEQYF.